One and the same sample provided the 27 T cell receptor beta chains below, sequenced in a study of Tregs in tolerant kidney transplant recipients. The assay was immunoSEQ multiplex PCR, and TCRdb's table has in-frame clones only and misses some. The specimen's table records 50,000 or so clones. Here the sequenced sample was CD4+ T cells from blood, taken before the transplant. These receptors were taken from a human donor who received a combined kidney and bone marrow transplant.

This CDR3 reads CASSYSSRQGNSYEQYF. Partial CDR3 DNA: TGTGCCAGCAGTTACTCTAGCCGACAGGGAAACTCCTACGAG. The chain combines TRBV6-2 or TRBV6-3 with TRBJ2-7; 7 bases line up with TRBD1. Sequencing ends 3 residues short of the CDR3 end; the germline J gene provides the rest. After removal of 0 bases from V and 0 bases from J, the junction contained 8 bases not matched to a gene. From germline, CDR1 is MNHEY and CDR2 SVGEGT. The CDR3 consists of 17 residues.

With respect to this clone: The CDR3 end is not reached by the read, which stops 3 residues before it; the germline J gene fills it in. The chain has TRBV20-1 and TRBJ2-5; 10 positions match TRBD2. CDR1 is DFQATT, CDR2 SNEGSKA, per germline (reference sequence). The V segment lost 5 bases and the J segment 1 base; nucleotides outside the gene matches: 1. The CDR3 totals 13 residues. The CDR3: CSALAGGQETQYF. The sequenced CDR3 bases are TGCAGTGCTTTAGCGGGGGGCCAAGAGACC.

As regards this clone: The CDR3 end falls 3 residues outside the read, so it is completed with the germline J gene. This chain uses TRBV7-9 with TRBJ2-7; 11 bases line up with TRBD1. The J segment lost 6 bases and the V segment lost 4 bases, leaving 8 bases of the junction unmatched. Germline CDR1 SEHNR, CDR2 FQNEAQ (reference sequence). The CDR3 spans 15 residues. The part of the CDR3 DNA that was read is TGTGCCAGCAGCTCCACTCGGACAGGGGGCTCCGAG. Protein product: CASSSTRTGGSE. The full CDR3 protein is CASSSTRTGGSEQYF.

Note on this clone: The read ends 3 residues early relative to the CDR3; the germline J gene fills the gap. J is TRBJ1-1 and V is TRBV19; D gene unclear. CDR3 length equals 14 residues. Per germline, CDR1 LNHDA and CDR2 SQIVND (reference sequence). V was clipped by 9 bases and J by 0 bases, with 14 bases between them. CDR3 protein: CASLQPVMNTEAFF. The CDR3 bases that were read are TGTGCCAGCCTCCAACCGGTCATGAACACTGAA.

CDR3 DNA, as far as it was read: TGTGCCAGCGCGGGGAACCACCCTGCG. As protein: CASAGNHPA. In full, the CDR3 reads CASAGNHPAQYF. This rearrangement joins TRBV19 to TRBJ2-3; a weak D match, TRBD2 (6 bases). The CDR3 goes on 3 residues after the read ends, and that part is filled in from the germline J gene. CDR3 length: 12 amino acids. The germline CDR1 and CDR2 sequences are LNHDA and SQIVND (reference sequence).

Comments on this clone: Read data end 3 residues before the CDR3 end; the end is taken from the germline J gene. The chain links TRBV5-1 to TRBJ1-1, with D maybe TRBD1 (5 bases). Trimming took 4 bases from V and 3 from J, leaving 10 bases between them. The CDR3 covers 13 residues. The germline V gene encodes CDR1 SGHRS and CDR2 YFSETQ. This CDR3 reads CASSRAGDTEAFF. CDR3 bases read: TGCGCCAGCAGCCGGGCGGGGGACACTGAA. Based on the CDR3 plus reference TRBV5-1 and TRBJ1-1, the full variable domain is KAGVTQTPRYLIKTRGQQVTLSCSPISGHRSVSWYQQTPGQGLQFLFEYFSETQRNKGNFPGRFSGRQFSNSRSEMNVSTLELGDSALYLCASSRAGDTEAFFGQGTRLTVV.

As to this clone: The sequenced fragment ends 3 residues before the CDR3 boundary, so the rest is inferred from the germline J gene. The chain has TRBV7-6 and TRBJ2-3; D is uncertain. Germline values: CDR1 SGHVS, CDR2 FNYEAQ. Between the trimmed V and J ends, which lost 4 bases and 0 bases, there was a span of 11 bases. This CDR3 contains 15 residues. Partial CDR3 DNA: TGTGCCAGCAGCTCCCAGATCTCTAGCACAGATACG. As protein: CASSSQISSTDT. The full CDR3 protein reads CASSSQISSTDTQYF.

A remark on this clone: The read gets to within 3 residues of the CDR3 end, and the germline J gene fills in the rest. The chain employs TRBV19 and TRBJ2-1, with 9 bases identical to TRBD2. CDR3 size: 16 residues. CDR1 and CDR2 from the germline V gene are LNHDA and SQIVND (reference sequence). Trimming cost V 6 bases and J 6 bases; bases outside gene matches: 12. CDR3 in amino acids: CASSRGMTSGVNEQFF. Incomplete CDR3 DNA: TGTGCCAGTAGCCGGGGGATGACTAGCGGTGTCAATGAG.

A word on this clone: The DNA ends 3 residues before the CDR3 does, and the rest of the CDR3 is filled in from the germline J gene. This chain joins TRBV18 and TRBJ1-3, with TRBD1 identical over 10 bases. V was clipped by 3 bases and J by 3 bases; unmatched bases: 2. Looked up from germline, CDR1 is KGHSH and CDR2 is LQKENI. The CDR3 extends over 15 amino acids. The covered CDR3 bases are TGTGCCAGCTCACCGGGACAGGGGTATGGAAACACC. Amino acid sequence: CASSPGQGYGNT. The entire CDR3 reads CASSPGQGYGNTIYF.

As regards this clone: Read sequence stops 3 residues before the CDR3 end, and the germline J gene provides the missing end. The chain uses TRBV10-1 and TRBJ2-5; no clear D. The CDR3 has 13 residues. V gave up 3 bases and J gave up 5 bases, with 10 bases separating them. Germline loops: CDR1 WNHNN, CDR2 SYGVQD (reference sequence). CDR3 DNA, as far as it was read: TGCGCCAGCAGTGATAATAGAGAGGAGACC. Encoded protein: CASSDNREET. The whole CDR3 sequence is CASSDNREETQYF.

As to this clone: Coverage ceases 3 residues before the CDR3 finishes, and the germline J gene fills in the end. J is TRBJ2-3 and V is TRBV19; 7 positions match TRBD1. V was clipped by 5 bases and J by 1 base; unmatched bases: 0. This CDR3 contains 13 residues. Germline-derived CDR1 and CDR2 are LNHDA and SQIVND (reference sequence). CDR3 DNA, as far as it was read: TGTGCCAGTAGTGACAGGGGCACAGATACG. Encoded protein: CASSDRGTDT. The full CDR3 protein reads CASSDRGTDTQYF. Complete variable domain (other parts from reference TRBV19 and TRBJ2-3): DGGITQSPKYLFRKEGQNVTLSCEQNLNHDAMYWYRQDPGQGLRLIYYSQIVNDFQKGDIAEGYSVSREKKESFPLTVTSAQKNPTAFYLCASSDRGTDTQYFGPGTRLTVL.

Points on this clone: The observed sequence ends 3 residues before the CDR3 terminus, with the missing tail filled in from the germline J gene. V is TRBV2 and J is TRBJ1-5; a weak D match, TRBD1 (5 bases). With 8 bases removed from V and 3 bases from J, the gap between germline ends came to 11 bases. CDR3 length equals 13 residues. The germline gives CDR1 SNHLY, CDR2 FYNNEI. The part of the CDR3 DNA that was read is TGTGCCAGCCAGGGTTTCCTCAATCAGCCC. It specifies CASQGFLNQP. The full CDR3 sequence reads CASQGFLNQPQHF.

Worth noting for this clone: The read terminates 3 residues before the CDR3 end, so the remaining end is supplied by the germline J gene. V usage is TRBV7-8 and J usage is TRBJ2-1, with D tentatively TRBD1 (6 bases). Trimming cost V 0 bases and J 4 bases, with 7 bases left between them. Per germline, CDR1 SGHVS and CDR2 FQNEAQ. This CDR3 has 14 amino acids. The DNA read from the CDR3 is TGTGCCAGCAGCTTAGCGCAGGGGTACAATGAG. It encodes CASSLAQGYNE. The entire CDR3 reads CASSLAQGYNEQFF.

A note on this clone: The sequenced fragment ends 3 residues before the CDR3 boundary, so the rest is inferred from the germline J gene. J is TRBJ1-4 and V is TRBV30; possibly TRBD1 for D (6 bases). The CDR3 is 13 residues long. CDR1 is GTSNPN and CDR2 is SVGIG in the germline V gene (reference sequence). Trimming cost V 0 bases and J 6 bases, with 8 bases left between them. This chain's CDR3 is CAWSVHRDEKLFF. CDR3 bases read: TGTGCCTGGAGTGTACACAGGGATGAAAAA.

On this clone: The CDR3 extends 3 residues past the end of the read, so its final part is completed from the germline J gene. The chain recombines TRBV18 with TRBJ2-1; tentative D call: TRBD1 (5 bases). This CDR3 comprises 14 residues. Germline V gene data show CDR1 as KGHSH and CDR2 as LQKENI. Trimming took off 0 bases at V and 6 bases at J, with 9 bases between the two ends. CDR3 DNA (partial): TGTGCCAGCTCACCACCAGGGGTCGGCAATGAG. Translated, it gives CASSPPGVGNE. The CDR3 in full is CASSPPGVGNEQFF.

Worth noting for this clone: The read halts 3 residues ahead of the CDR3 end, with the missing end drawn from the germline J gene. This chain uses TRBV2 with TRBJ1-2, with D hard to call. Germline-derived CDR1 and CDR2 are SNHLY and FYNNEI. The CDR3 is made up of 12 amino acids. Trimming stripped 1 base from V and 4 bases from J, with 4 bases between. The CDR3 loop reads CASSEEVYGYTF. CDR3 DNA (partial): TGTGCCAGCAGTGAAGAGGTCTATGGC.

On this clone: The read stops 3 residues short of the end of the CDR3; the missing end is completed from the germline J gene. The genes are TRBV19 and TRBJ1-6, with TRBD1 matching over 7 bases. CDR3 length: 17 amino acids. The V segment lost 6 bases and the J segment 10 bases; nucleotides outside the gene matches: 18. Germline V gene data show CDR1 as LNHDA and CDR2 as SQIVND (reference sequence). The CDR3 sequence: CASSRWFLGTEDSPLHF. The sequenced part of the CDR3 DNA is TGTGCCAGTAGCCGCTGGTTCTTGGGGACAGAGGACTCACCC.

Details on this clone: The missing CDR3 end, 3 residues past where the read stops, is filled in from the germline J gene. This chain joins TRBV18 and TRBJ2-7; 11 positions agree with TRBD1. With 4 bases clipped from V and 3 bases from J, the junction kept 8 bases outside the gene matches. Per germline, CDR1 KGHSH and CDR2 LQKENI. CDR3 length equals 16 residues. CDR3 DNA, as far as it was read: TGTGCCAGCTCACGCGGGACAGGGGGGAAAAGCTACGAG. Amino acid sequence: CASSRGTGGKSYE. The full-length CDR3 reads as CASSRGTGGKSYEQYF.

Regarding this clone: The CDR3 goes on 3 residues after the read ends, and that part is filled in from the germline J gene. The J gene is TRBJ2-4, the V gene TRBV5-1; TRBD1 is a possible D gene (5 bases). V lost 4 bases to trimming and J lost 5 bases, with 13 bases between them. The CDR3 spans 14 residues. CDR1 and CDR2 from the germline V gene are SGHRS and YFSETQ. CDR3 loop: CASSAQGSENIQYF. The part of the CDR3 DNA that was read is TGCGCCAGCAGCGCCCAGGGTTCCGAAAACATT.

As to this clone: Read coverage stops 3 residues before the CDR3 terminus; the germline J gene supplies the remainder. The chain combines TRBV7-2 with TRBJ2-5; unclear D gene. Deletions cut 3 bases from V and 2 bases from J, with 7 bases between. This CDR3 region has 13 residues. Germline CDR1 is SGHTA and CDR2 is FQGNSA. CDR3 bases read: TGTGCCAGCAGCTTTCTTTATCAAGAGACC. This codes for CASSFLYQET. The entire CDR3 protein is CASSFLYQETQYF.

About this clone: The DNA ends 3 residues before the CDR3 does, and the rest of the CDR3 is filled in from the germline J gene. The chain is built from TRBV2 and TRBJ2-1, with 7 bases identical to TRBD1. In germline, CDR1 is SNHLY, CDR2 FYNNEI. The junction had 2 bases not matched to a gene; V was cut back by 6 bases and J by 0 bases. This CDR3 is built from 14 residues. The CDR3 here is CASRAGGSYNEQFF. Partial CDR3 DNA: TGTGCCAGCAGGGCAGGGGGCTCCTACAATGAG.

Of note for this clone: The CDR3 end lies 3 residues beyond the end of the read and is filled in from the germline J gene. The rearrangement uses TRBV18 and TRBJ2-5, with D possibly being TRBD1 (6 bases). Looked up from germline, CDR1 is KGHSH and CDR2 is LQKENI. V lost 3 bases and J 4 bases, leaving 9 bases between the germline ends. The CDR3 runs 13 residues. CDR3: CASSPPGVETQYF. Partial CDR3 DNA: TGTGCCAGCTCACCCCCAGGGGTAGAGACC.

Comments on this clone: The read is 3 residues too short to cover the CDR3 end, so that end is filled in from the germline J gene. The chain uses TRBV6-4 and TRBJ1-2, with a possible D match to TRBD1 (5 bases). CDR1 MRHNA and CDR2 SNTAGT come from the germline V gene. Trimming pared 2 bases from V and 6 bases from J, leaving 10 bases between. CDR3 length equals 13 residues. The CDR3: CASSDREGNGYTF. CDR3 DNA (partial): TGTGCCAGCAGTGACAGGGAGGGGAATGGC.

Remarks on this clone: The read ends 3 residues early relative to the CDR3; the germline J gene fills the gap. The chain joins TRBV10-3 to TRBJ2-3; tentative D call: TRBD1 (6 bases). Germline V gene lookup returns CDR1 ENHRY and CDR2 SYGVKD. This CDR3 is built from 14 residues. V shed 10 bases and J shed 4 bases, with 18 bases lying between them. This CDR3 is CATYEIQGSDTQYF. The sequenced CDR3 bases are TGTGCCACCTACGAGATACAGGGTTCAGATACG.

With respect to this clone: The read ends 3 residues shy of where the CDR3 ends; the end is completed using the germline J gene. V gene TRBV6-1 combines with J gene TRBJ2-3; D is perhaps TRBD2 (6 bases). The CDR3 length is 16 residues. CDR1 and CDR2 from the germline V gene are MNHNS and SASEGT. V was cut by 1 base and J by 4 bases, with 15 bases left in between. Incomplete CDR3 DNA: TGTGCCAGCAGTGAAGATGGCGGGGATGGTGCAGATACG. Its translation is CASSEDGGDGADT. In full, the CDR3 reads CASSEDGGDGADTQYF.

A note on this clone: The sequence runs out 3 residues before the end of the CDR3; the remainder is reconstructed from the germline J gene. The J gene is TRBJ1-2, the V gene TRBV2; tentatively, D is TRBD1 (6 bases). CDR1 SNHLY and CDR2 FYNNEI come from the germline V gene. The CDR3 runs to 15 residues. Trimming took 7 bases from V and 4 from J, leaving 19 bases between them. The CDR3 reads CASNPDEGQFYGYTF. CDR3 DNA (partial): TGTGCCAGCAACCCTGATGAAGGACAGTTCTATGGC.

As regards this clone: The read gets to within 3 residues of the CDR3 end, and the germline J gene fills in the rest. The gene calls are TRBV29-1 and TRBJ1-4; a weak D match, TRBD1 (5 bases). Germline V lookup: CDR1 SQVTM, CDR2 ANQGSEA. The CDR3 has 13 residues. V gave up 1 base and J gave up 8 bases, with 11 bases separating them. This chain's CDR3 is CSVEVVRGEKLFF. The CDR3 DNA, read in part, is TGCAGCGTTGAAGTCGTAAGGGGCGAAAAA.